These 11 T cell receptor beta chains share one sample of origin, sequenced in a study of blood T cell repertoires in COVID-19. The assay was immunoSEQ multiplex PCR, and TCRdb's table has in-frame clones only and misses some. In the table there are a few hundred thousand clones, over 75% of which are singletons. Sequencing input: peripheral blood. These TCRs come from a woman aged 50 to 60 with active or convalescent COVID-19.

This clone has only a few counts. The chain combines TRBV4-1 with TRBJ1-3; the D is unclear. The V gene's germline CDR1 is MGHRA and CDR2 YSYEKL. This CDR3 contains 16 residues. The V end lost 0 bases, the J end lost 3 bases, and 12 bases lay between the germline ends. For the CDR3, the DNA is TGCGCCAGCAGCCAAGACTCCGGAAGCGGTGGAAACACCATATATTTT. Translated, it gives CASSQDSGSGGNTIYF.

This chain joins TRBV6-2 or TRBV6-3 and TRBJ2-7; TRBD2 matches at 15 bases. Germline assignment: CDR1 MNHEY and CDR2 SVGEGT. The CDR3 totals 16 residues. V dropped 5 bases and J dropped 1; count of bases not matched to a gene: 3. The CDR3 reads CASSHGLAGGSYEQYF. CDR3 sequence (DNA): TGTGCCAGCAGTCACGGACTAGCGGGAGGGTCCTACGAGCAGTACTTC.

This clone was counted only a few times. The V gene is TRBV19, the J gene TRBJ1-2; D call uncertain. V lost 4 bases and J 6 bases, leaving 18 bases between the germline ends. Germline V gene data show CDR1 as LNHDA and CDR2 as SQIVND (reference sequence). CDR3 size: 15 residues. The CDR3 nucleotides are TGTGCCAGTAGTACGGGAGGACGGAGACGGAATGGCTACACCTTC. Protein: CASSTGGRRRNGYTF.

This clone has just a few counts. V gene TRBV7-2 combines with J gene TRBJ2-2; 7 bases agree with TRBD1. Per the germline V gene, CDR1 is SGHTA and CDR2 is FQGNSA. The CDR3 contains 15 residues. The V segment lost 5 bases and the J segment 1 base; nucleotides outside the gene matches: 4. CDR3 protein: CASSQRQGNTGELFF. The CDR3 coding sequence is TGTGCCAGCAGCCAGAGACAGGGGAACACCGGGGAGCTGTTTTTT.

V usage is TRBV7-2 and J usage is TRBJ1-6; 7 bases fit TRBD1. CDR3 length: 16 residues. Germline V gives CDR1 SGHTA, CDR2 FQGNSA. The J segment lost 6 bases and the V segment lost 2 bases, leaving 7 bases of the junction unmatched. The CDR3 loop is CASSLLQGFGNSPLHF. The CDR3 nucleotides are TGTGCCAGCAGCTTACTACAGGGGTTTGGTAATTCACCCCTCCACTTT. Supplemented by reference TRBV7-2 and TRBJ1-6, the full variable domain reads GAGVSQSPSNKVTEKGKDVELRCDPISGHTALYWYRQSLGQGLEFLIYFQGNSAPDKSGLPSDRFSAERTGGSVSTLTIQRTQQEDSAVYLCASSLLQGFGNSPLHFGNGTRLTVT.

CDR3 loop: CASNRVGGTGGEQFF. The CDR3 DNA is TGTGCCAGCAACCGAGTGGGCGGGACAGGAGGTGAGCAGTTCTTC. The V gene is TRBV27, the J gene TRBJ2-1, with 8 bases identical to TRBD1. Trimming cost V 7 bases and J 9 bases; bases outside gene matches: 14. CDR1 is MNHEY, CDR2 SMNVEV, per germline (reference sequence). The CDR3 has 15 amino acids.

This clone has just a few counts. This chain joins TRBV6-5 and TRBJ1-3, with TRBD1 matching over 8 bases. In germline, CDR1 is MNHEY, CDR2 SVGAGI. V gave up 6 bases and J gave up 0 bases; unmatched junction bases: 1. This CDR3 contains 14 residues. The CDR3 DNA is TGTGCCAGCAGGGGACAGGCCTCTGGAAACACCATATATTTT. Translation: CASRGQASGNTIYF.

The CDR3 DNA sequence: TGTGCCAGCAGTGACCAGGGGGATACCTACGAGCAGTACTTC. It is translated as CASSDQGDTYEQYF. This chain uses TRBV2 with TRBJ2-7; 7 nucleotides align to TRBD1. CDR1 and CDR2 (germline): SNHLY, FYNNEI. The trim removed 3 bases at V and 2 bases at J, leaving 4 bases unmatched. This CDR3 is built from 14 residues.

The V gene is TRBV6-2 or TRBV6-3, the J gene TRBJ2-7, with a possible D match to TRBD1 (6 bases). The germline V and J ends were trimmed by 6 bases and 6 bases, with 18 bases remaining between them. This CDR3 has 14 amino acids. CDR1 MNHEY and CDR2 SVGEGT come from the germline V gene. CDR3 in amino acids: CASSIPPGHLEQYF. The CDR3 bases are TGTGCCAGCAGCATACCTCCGGGACACCTCGAGCAGTACTTC.

CDR3 nucleotide sequence: TGTGCCAGCAGGTACAGGGTCTCGGACTATGGCTACACCTTC. It is translated as CASRYRVSDYGYTF. The V call is TRBV28, the J call TRBJ1-2; maybe TRBD1 (6 bases). Germline V gene lookup returns CDR1 MDHEN and CDR2 SYDVKM. The CDR3 runs to 14 residues. Trimming removed 6 bases from V and 3 bases from J, with 14 bases in between.

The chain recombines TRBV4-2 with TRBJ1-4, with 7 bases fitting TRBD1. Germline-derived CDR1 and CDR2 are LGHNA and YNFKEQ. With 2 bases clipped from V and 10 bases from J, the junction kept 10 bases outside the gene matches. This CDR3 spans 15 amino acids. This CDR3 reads CASSQTGTEQGKLFF. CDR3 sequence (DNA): TGTGCCAGCAGCCAAACCGGGACAGAACAAGGAAAACTGTTTTTT.